One sample yielded the 6 T cell receptor beta chains listed below, sequenced in a study of blood T cell repertoires in COVID-19. Sequenced by immunoSEQ multiplex PCR; TCRdb stores in-frame clones only, minus some. The repertoire holds 200,000 to 250,000 clones, with over 75% as singletons. The sequenced sample was PBMCs or T cells enriched from blood (not recorded which). These receptors were obtained from a man younger than 40 with acute COVID-19.

V usage is TRBV28 and J usage is TRBJ1-2, with 8 bases fitting TRBD1. CDR3 length: 13 amino acids. J gave up 8 bases and V 5 bases, and 7 bases lay outside the gene matches. Germline loops: CDR1 MDHEN, CDR2 SYDVKM. In nucleotides, the CDR3 is TGTGCCAGCAGTACCGGACAGGGCGAGGGCTACACCTTC. Protein sequence: CASSTGQGEGYTF.

The rearrangement joins TRBV7-9 to TRBJ1-2; TRBD1 might be the D (6 bases). V lost 6 bases and J 2 bases, leaving 13 bases between the germline ends. CDR1 SEHNR and CDR2 FQNEAQ come from the germline V gene (reference sequence). CDR3 length equals 14 residues. CDR3 nucleotide sequence: TGTGCCAGCAGTCCGAGGACAGCGAACTATGGCTACACCTTC. Translation gives CASSPRTANYGYTF.

This sequence joins TRBV6-5 and TRBJ1-5, with D unclear. In germline, CDR1 is MNHEY, CDR2 SVGAGI. CDR3 length: 15 residues. Trimming shortened V by 6 bases and J by 3 bases, and 15 bases separated the two germline ends. CDR3 amino acids: CASRPLGGTNQPQHF. CDR3 DNA sequence: TGTGCCAGCAGACCCCTAGGCGGAACCAATCAGCCCCAGCATTTT.

The chain links TRBV6-2 or TRBV6-3 to TRBJ2-7; TRBD2 matches at 12 bases. V lost 4 bases, J lost 0 bases, and 4 bases stayed unmatched. Germline CDR1 and CDR2: MNHEY and SVGEGT. This CDR3 has 16 residues. The CDR3 bases are TGTGCCAGCAGTTGGACTAGCGGGGTGTCCTCCTACGAGCAGTACTTC. Translating gives CASSWTSGVSSYEQYF.

The chain carries TRBV28 and TRBJ1-5; 8 bases are shared with TRBD1. Germline CDR1 is MDHEN and CDR2 is SYDVKM. V lost 5 bases and J lost 7; bases outside the gene matches: 10. This CDR3 has 15 amino acids. CDR3 protein: CASSTGQGGGQPQHF. CDR3 in DNA: TGTGCCAGCAGTACTGGACAGGGAGGGGGACAGCCCCAGCATTTT.

The V and J genes are TRBV27 and TRBJ2-4; D perhaps matches TRBD1 (5 bases). Between the trimmed V and J ends, which lost 7 bases and 3 bases, there was a span of 10 bases. The CDR3 covers 13 residues. Looked up from germline, CDR1 is MNHEY and CDR2 is SMNVEV (reference sequence). This CDR3 is CASIPTDKNIQYF. Written as DNA, the CDR3 is TGTGCCAGCATACCGACAGACAAAAACATTCAGTACTTC.